This entry lists 30 T cell receptor beta chains sequenced from one sample in a study of spatial heterogeneity in lung cancer. TCRdb called the 5' RACE reads again in MiXCR, with one record for every CDR3 protein. The sample records approximately 56,000 distinct CDR3 sequences, less than 9.5% being singletons. Time point indicated: blood at routine non-recurrence follow-up after resection. Sequencing of whole RNA from tumor, nontumor lung or frozen PBMC involved no sorting. This specimen consisted of PBMCs, obtained at follow-up. Source of these receptors: a female donor with early-stage non-small cell lung cancer.

This clonotype has a count of ten or more. This sequence joins TRBV5-1 and TRBJ2-5, with TRBD1 matching over 11 bases. The CDR3 totals 15 residues. The V gene's germline CDR1 is SGHRS and CDR2 YFSETQ. The V and J ends lost 4 bases and 1 base, in that order; junction bases with no gene match: 3. In DNA, the CDR3 is TGCGCCAGCAGCCACGGGACAGGGGGCCAAGAGACCCAGTACTTC. Translating it yields CASSHGTGGQETQYF.

This clonotype was seen only a few times. V usage is TRBV9 and J usage is TRBJ1-4, with D perhaps matching TRBD1 (6 bases). Trimming shortened V by 0 bases and J by 7 bases, and 13 bases separated the two germline ends. Germline V gene lookup returns CDR1 SGDLS and CDR2 YYNGEE. This CDR3 spans 15 amino acids. In DNA, the CDR3 is TGTGCCAGCAGCGTAGCCGGGGGGCAGGGTGAAAAACTGTTTTTT. Protein product: CASSVAGGQGEKLFF.

This clonotype was seen a handful of times. The chain is built from TRBV5-4 and TRBJ2-7, with 8 bases identical to TRBD2. The CDR3 loop spans 15 amino acids. J lost 6 bases, V lost 3 bases, and 11 bases had no gene match. Germline CDR1 SGHNT, CDR2 YYREEE (reference sequence). The CDR3 loop is CASSSRDSGVPEQYF. The CDR3 nucleotides read TGTGCCAGCAGCTCCCGAGATAGCGGGGTTCCCGAGCAGTACTTC.

As for this clonotype: One end of the junction is discordant with germline, which a read error may explain. This sequence joins TRBV28 and TRBJ2-1, with TRBD2 matching 10 bases. Per the germline V gene, CDR1 is MDHEN and CDR2 is SYDVKM. The CDR3 contains 13 residues. The CDR3 loop is CVSTGLASREQFF. CDR3 coding DNA: TGTGTCAGCACGGGACTAGCGTCGCGTGAGCAGTTCTTC.

The chain is built from TRBV3-1 and TRBJ1-1, with D perhaps matching TRBD1 (5 bases). CDR1 LGHDT and CDR2 YNNKEL come from the germline V gene (reference sequence). The V gene lost 0 bases and the J gene lost 11 bases, with 16 bases spanning the gap. This CDR3 contains 14 residues. In DNA form, the CDR3 reads TGTGCCAGCAGCCAAGATTTGGACACATGGGTGGCTTTCTTT. As protein: CASSQDLDTWVAFF.

The chain is built from TRBV11-2 and TRBJ1-1, with D unclear. From germline, CDR1 is SGHAT and CDR2 FQNNGV. CDR3 length: 14 amino acids. With 2 bases removed from V and 1 base from J, the gap between germline ends came to 8 bases. CDR3 protein: CASSLSFWNTEAFF. The DNA of the CDR3 is TGTGCCAGCAGCTTATCATTCTGGAACACTGAAGCTTTCTTT. Looking up the rest from reference TRBV11-2 and TRBJ1-1 gives the full variable domain: EAGVAQSPRYKIIEKRQSVAFWCNPISGHATLYWYQQILGQGPKLLIQFQNNGVVDDSQLPKDRFSAERLKGVDSTLKIQPAKLEDSAVYLCASSLSFWNTEAFFGQGTRLTVV.

The sample holds many counts of this clonotype. V gene TRBV6-5 combines with J gene TRBJ2-1; 8 bases are a match to TRBD1. Germline CDR1 and CDR2: MNHEY and SVGAGI. V lost 6 bases to trimming and J lost 6 bases; unmatched junction nucleotides: 4. The CDR3 totals 13 residues. CDR3 residues: CASRRTGPNEQFF. DNA of the CDR3: TGTGCCAGCAGACGGACAGGGCCCAATGAGCAGTTCTTC.

The chain couples TRBV5-1 to TRBJ2-5; no firm D call. The V gene lost 0 bases and the J gene lost 5 bases, with 17 bases spanning the gap. CDR1 and CDR2 (germline): SGHRS, YFSETQ. The CDR3 spans 16 residues. The CDR3 DNA sequence: TGCGCCAGCAGCTTGGCAAGTTTGGCCCTACGGGAGACCCAGTACTTC. Protein sequence: CASSLASLALRETQYF.

The table lists this clonotype with many counts. V is TRBV27 and J is TRBJ2-1, with 9 bases identical to TRBD1. The length of the CDR3 is 16 residues. The germline CDR1 and CDR2 sequences are MNHEY and SMNVEV (reference sequence). V dropped 1 base and J dropped 5; count of bases not matched to a gene: 6. CDR3 amino acids: CASSLLGTGNDNEQFF. CDR3 DNA sequence: TGTGCCAGCAGTTTATTGGGGACAGGGAATGACAATGAGCAGTTCTTC.

This clonotype was counted between two and nine times. The rearrangement uses TRBV7-9 and TRBJ2-7, with D possibly matching TRBD1 (6 bases). The V end lost 5 bases, the J end lost 0 bases, and 11 bases lay between the germline ends. Germline V gene sequence: CDR1 SEHNR, CDR2 FQNEAQ (reference sequence). The CDR3 sequence is 14 residues long. In DNA, the CDR3 is TGTGCCAGCAGCCTAACAGGGCCCTCCTACGAGCAGTACTTC. Translation gives CASSLTGPSYEQYF.

This clonotype has a handful of counts. J is TRBJ2-5 and V is TRBV2; D not certain. V shed 4 bases and J shed 5 bases, with 17 bases lying between them. Germline CDR1 and CDR2: SNHLY and FYNNEI. CDR3 size: 15 residues. DNA for the CDR3: TGTGCCAGCAGTGGGGTGTCTGGGCGTTTCGAGACCCAGTACTTC. The encoded protein is CASSGVSGRFETQYF.

The V call is TRBV6-5, the J call TRBJ2-2, with TRBD1 matching 8 bases. The CDR3 totals 14 residues. V dropped 0 bases and J dropped 16; count of bases not matched to a gene: 10. CDR1 and CDR2 (germline): MNHEY, SVGAGI. The chain's CDR3 is CASSYSGGRQGWFF. The CDR3 DNA reads TGTGCCAGCAGTTACTCAGGGGGGCGACAGGGGTGGTTTTTT.

The chain links TRBV24-1 to TRBJ1-5; 7 bases line up with TRBD1. J gave up 6 bases and V 5 bases, and 3 bases lay outside the gene matches. Germline loops: CDR1 KGHDR, CDR2 SFDVKD. The CDR3 covers 13 residues. The CDR3 loop reads CATSGSGGQPQHF. DNA of the CDR3: TGTGCCACCAGTGGGTCAGGGGGTCAGCCCCAGCATTTT.

This chain uses TRBV7-9 with TRBJ2-3; D ambiguous. Germline V CDR1 and CDR2: SEHNR, FQNEAQ (reference sequence). The CDR3 extends over 12 amino acids. The V end lost 4 bases, the J end lost 0 bases, and 2 bases lay between the germline ends. The CDR3 region has the DNA TGTGCCAGCAGCTCTAGCACAGATACGCAGTATTTT. Translating gives CASSSSTDTQYF.

A few counts support this clonotype. J is TRBJ1-1 and V is TRBV6-5; 9 bases align to TRBD1. Germline V CDR1 and CDR2: MNHEY, SVGAGI. The CDR3 is made up of 18 amino acids. V lost 1 base to trimming and J lost 4 bases; unmatched junction nucleotides: 13. As DNA, the CDR3 is TGTGCCAGCAGTTACTTCAGTCCCGGGACAGGGATGGGCACTGAAGCTTTCTTT. The encoded protein is CASSYFSPGTGMGTEAFF.

This clonotype was recorded a few times. J is TRBJ2-7 and V is TRBV6-5; 10 bases match TRBD1. Looked up from germline, CDR1 is MNHEY and CDR2 is SVGAGI. There are 15 residues in the CDR3. The trim removed 6 bases at V and 7 bases at J, leaving 12 bases unmatched. CDR3 nucleotides: TGTGCCAGCAGCCCAACCGGGACAGGGGTCGGGGAGCAGTACTTC. Translated: CASSPTGTGVGEQYF.

In its sample, this clonotype was seen many times. The CDR3 DNA reads as TGTGCCAGCAGCTCCCCGGCTGGGAATGAGGGAGCTTTCTTT. This gives the protein CASSSPAGNEGAFF. This chain uses TRBV7-9 with TRBJ1-1; D is unresolved. The CDR3 has 14 amino acids. Per the germline V gene, CDR1 is SEHNR and CDR2 is FQNEAQ (reference sequence). V lost 4 bases, J lost 10 bases, and 19 bases lay in between.

This clonotype was observed a few times. The chain employs TRBV9 and TRBJ1-1, with no clear D. Germline CDR1 reads SGDLS; CDR2 reads YYNGEE. Between the trimmed V and J ends, which lost 0 bases and 2 bases, there was a span of 5 bases. There are 13 residues in the CDR3. CDR3 sequence (DNA): TGTGCCAGCAGCGTAGGCAGAAACACTGAAGCTTTCTTT. It yields the protein CASSVGRNTEAFF.

This clonotype came up many times. This chain joins TRBV28 and TRBJ2-2; D might be TRBD1 or TRBD2, each matching 5 bases. Trimming shortened V by 2 bases and J by 0 bases, and 13 bases separated the two germline ends. Germline V gene data show CDR1 as MDHEN and CDR2 as SYDVKM. The CDR3 loop spans 17 amino acids. The CDR3: CASSLGAAGANTGELFF. CDR3 nucleotide sequence: TGTGCCAGCAGTTTAGGGGCCGCCGGGGCGAACACCGGGGAGCTGTTTTTT.

In its sample, this clonotype was seen many times. V usage is TRBV6-2 or TRBV6-3 and J usage is TRBJ2-1; D gene uncertain. V shed 8 bases and J shed 12 bases, with 20 bases lying between them. The germline gives CDR1 MNHEY, CDR2 SVGEGT. The CDR3 has 13 residues. Here the CDR3 reads CASGRPPQDPQFF. The CDR3 DNA follows: TGTGCCAGCGGCCGCCCTCCCCAGGACCCGCAGTTCTTC.

The DNA for the CDR3 is TGTGCCAGCAGCTTGGGGGGGTCCCTCTACAATGAGCAGTTCTTC. Its translation is CASSLGGSLYNEQFF. The genes are TRBV7-7 and TRBJ2-1; 7 bases fit TRBD2. Unmatched junction bases numbered 5, after V lost 3 bases and J lost 3 bases. The CDR3 loop spans 15 amino acids. Germline values: CDR1 SSHAT, CDR2 FNYEAQ (reference sequence).

This clonotype turned up a few times. V and J are TRBV7-9 and TRBJ1-4; no firm D call. V gave up 4 bases and J gave up 6 bases, with 12 bases separating them. Looked up from germline, CDR1 is SEHNR and CDR2 is FQNEAQ (reference sequence). This CDR3 is 14 amino acids long. The CDR3 DNA is TGTGCCAGCAGCTATTTGGTGGAGGATGAAAAACTGTTTTTT. Protein product: CASSYLVEDEKLFF.

The chain couples TRBV20-1 to TRBJ2-1; D might be TRBD1 (5 bases). Germline values: CDR1 DFQATT, CDR2 SNEGSKA (reference sequence). Trimming shortened V by 0 bases and J by 4 bases, and 22 bases separated the two germline ends. This CDR3 is 18 amino acids long. DNA of the CDR3: TGCAGTGCTAGAGATGCTGTTAGGGGTTCCCGACAATACAATGAGCAGTTCTTC. Its protein product is CSARDAVRGSRQYNEQFF.

CDR3 residues: CASSLGSPQRTGELFF. CDR3 in DNA: TGTGCCAGCAGCTTGGGGTCCCCTCAGCGGACCGGGGAGCTGTTTTTT. The chain joins TRBV5-4 to TRBJ2-2; TRBD2 is a possible D gene (5 bases). CDR3 length equals 16 residues. In germline, CDR1 is SGHNT, CDR2 YYREEE (reference sequence). Trimming shortened V by 0 bases and J by 5 bases, and 14 bases separated the two germline ends.

The chain links TRBV6-2 or TRBV6-3 to TRBJ2-7, with D possibly called TRBD1 or TRBD2 (5 bases each). The CDR3 runs to 13 residues. Germline CDR1 reads MNHEY; CDR2 reads SVGEGT. The V end lost 8 bases, the J end lost 3 bases, and 14 bases lay between the germline ends. The CDR3 DNA reads TGTGCCAGCGTCCGGGACGGTAACTACGAGCAGTACTTC. It encodes CASVRDGNYEQYF.

The genes are TRBV7-2 and TRBJ2-3; 9 bases align to TRBD2. The CDR3 contains 17 residues. Trimming cost V 4 bases and J 4 bases; bases outside gene matches: 12. Germline CDR1 reads SGHTA; CDR2 reads FQGNSA. The CDR3 nucleotides are TGTGCCAGCAGCTCGCTTTTGCGGGGGGGCCTCCCAGATACGCAGTATTTT. Its protein is CASSSLLRGGLPDTQYF.

The table lists this clonotype with many counts. The V call is TRBV7-9, the J call TRBJ1-4; possibly TRBD1 for D (5 bases). The CDR3 runs 18 residues. V lost 1 base, J lost 0 bases, and 15 bases lay in between. Germline lookup yields CDR1 SEHNR and CDR2 FQNEAQ (reference sequence). CDR3 protein: CASSLGDSVLATNEKLFF. The CDR3 DNA follows: TGTGCCAGCAGCTTAGGCGACAGCGTGCTTGCAACTAATGAAAAACTGTTTTTT.

As regards this clonotype: This may stem from a read error, because a much larger clone lies one nucleotide away. The chain employs TRBV7-2 and TRBJ2-2; TRBD2 is a possible D gene (5 bases). The CDR3 extends over 14 amino acids. Germline V gene data show CDR1 as SGHTA and CDR2 as FQGNSA. With 8 bases removed from V and 4 bases from J, the gap between germline ends came to 14 bases. The CDR3 is CASGGPWGTGELFF. The CDR3 DNA reads TGTGCCAGCGGAGGACCCTGGGGCACCGGGGAGCTGTTTTTT.

This clonotype was observed at least ten times. The rearrangement uses TRBV4-2 and TRBJ2-1; D might be TRBD2 (5 bases). Between the trimmed V and J ends, which lost 1 base and 10 bases, there was a span of 5 bases. The V gene's germline CDR1 is LGHNA and CDR2 YNFKEQ. CDR3 size: 11 residues. The CDR3 nucleotides are TGTGCCAGCAGCCAAGCGGGGGAGCAGTTCTTC. It encodes CASSQAGEQFF.

This clonotype was recorded at least ten times. This chain uses TRBV5-1 with TRBJ1-3; no clear D. The CDR3 is 17 residues long. CDR1 and CDR2 (germline): SGHRS, YFSETQ. V lost 3 bases, J lost 0 bases, and 16 bases lay in between. The CDR3 protein is CASSSSAQANSGNTIYF. The CDR3 DNA reads as TGCGCCAGCAGCTCCTCCGCGCAGGCAAACTCTGGAAACACCATATATTTT.